This T cell receptor beta chain was found in a study of T cell responses to AZD1222 COVID-19 vaccine. Broader study findings: Repertoires were sampled only after the peak T cell response.

TCRdb keeps only in-frame clones here, not all; method: immunoSEQ multiplex PCR. Among 150,000 to 200,000 clones listed, about 90% were seen once. As regards this clone: The antigen remains undetermined.

This receptor was obtained from an adult in good health. The sample was peripheral blood, taken on day 0 of AZD1222 vaccination.

CDR3 nucleotides: TGTGCCAGCAGTGGCCCCGGGACGGGAGGGAACATTCAGTACTTC. Amino acid sequence: CASSGPGTGGNIQYF. The genes are TRBV28 and TRBJ2-4; 8 bases map to TRBD2. This CDR3 is built from 15 residues. CDR1 MDHEN and CDR2 SYDVKM come from the germline V gene. V was pared by 5 bases and J by 7 bases, with 10 bases of the junction left unmatched.